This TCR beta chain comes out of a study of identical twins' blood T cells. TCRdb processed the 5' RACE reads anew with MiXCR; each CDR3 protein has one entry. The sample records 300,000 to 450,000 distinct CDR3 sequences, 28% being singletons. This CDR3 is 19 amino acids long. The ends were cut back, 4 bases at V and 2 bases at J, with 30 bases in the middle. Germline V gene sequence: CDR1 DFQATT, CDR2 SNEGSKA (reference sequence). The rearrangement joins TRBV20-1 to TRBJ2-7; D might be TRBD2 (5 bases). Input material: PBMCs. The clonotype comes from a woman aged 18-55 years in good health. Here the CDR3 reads CSATHPGVPGSLVPYEQYF. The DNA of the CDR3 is TGCAGTGCTACTCACCCCGGGGTCCCGGGGAGTTTAGTTCCCTACGAGCAGTACTTC.